Listed below are T cell receptor beta chains from one sample, sequenced in a study of shared clonotypes between healthy human individuals. Libraries were prepared by immunoSEQ multiplex PCR; TCRdb keeps only in-frame clonotypes and omits some of them. This table holds over a million clones, roughly 96% found once. The sequencing sample was made of naive CD4+ T cells sorted from blood. The receptor set was obtained from a man aged 25 to 45 in good health. Both conserved end residues are part of each CDR3.

V,J,CDR3
TRBV28,TRBJ1-1,CASSFHQTRTAVGAFF
TRBV18,TRBJ2-5,CASSPLGQQETQYF
TRBV7-2,TRBJ2-5,CASSRQDRAGAQYF
TRBV21-1,TRBJ1-4,CASSKVRDRPGVTNEKLFF
TRBV5-4,TRBJ2-7,CASSLGGRSSYEQYF
TRBV18,TRBJ2-3,CASSPLTGSSTDTQYF
TRBV28,TRBJ1-1,CASRRLNTEAFF
TRBV7-9,TRBJ2-4,CASSFRGASGPGAKNIQYF
TRBV2,TRBJ1-5,CASIERGNSNQPQHF
TRBV18,TRBJ2-1,CASSPVRQVGYNEQFF
TRBV5-1,TRBJ2-3,CASNSGSGTDTQYF